This T cell receptor beta chain was identified in a study of human T cells and chemical hapten exposure. Study-level information: Patches that contained 0.01% DPC were applied to the upper back and read at 6 days.

This sample's time point: patch test 1, 2 weeks after DPC sensitization. The treatment here: therapeutic diphenylcyclopropenone sensitization with weekly scalp DPC. Individual cDNA molecules had unique molecular identifiers attached to them by the library. MiXCR was run by TCRdb on the RACE reads, yielding one entry per CDR3 protein. Of 90,000 or so distinct CDR3 sequences listed, roughly a tenth were seen once; the top ten hold roughly 2.4%. V was cut by 2 bases and J by 5 bases, with 13 bases left in between. Per the germline V gene, CDR1 is ENHRY and CDR2 is SYGVKD. This CDR3 comprises 14 residues.

The source material was whole blood, sampled in connection with sensitization to the hapten diphenylcyclopropenone (DPC). The J gene is TRBJ2-7, the V gene TRBV10-3, with D hard to call. This receptor was taken from a middle-aged man with alopecia areata. Some clones in this sample may be carry-over from other donors' samples. CDR3 DNA: TGTGCCATCAGTGAGCAGGCCCCGCCCGACGAGCAGTACTTC. Translated, it gives CAISEQAPPDEQYF.